Each of the 27 T cell receptor beta chains below was sequenced from the same sample in a study of vaccination effects on CD4 cells after COVID-19. Profiling relied on immunoSEQ multiplex PCR, and the TCRdb table lists in-frame clones only, not all of them. The sample consists of 24,000 or so clones, roughly four fifths of them appearing once. Ahead of sequencing, the ViraFEST assay grew antigen-specific CD4+ T cells using viral peptide pools. Culturing for ten to eleven days preceded CD4+ T cell isolation. Two doses of BNT162b2 or mRNA-1273 vaccine were administered to participants. These receptors lack a known antigen. Material: CD4+ T cells from PBMCs cultured with HCoV-229E spike peptides, obtained after COVID-19 vaccination. These receptors came from a human donor who received a COVID-19 vaccine.

The chain combines TRBV4-1 with TRBJ2-1, with TRBD1 matching 7 bases. Trimming removed 1 base from V and 11 bases from J; junction bases left unmatched: 2. Germline V lookup: CDR1 MGHRA, CDR2 YSYEKL. CDR3 size: 12 residues. CDR3: CASSQGQGKQFF. The CDR3 coding sequence is TGCGCCAGCAGCCAAGGACAGGGTAAGCAGTTCTTC.

The chain couples TRBV27 to TRBJ1-3; D not resolved. The length of the CDR3 is 13 residues. V lost 5 bases to trimming and J lost 3 bases, with 8 bases between them. Germline CDR1 and CDR2: MNHEY and SMNVEV (reference sequence). The CDR3 sequence is CASSPQIGNTIYF. CDR3 DNA: TGTGCCAGCAGTCCGCAAATTGGAAACACCATATATTTT.

The V and J genes are TRBV6-5 and TRBJ2-7; D might be TRBD1 (6 bases). The CDR3 sequence is 12 residues long. The ends were cut back, 6 bases at V and 5 bases at J, with 11 bases in the middle. Germline V gives CDR1 MNHEY, CDR2 SVGAGI. CDR3 region: CASSFDRNEQYF. The CDR3 DNA reads TGTGCCAGCAGCTTCGACAGGAACGAGCAGTACTTC.

This rearrangement joins TRBV2 to TRBJ1-5; 9 bases are a match to TRBD1. CDR3 size: 15 residues. The germline CDR1 and CDR2 sequences are SNHLY and FYNNEI. The J segment lost 4 bases and the V segment lost 7 bases, leaving 8 bases of the junction unmatched. The CDR3 loop reads CASKTDRGRNQPQHF. CDR3 DNA: TGTGCCAGCAAAACGGACAGGGGAAGAAATCAGCCCCAGCATTTT.

The CDR3 here is CASSNRDGAYNEQFF. CDR3 bases: TGTGCCAGCAGTAACCGGGACGGGGCCTACAATGAGCAGTTCTTC. The chain recombines TRBV6-6 with TRBJ2-1; the D call may be TRBD1 or TRBD2 (5 bases each). Trimming shortened V by 5 bases and J by 2 bases, and 13 bases separated the two germline ends. The germline CDR1 and CDR2 sequences are MNHNY and SVGAGI (reference sequence). This CDR3 region has 15 residues.

The chain joins TRBV6-1 to TRBJ1-4; the match to TRBD1 covers 11 bases. Germline values: CDR1 MNHNS, CDR2 SASEGT. The junction had 5 bases not matched to a gene; V was cut back by 3 bases and J by 8 bases. CDR3 length: 15 amino acids. The CDR3, as DNA: TGTGCCAGCAGTGAGGACAGGGGGCGGGGGGAAAAACTGTTTTTT. It specifies CASSEDRGRGEKLFF.

The rearrangement uses TRBV28 and TRBJ1-2; D is unresolved. With 8 bases removed from V and 0 bases from J, the gap between germline ends came to 4 bases. The CDR3 spans 11 residues. Germline V gives CDR1 MDHEN, CDR2 SYDVKM. The CDR3 here is CASGTNYGYTF. CDR3 coding DNA: TGTGCCAGCGGAACTAACTATGGCTACACCTTC.

The rearrangement uses TRBV30 and TRBJ1-2; D uncertain. Germline CDR1 reads GTSNPN; CDR2 reads SVGIG (reference sequence). CDR3 length equals 15 residues. V lost 4 bases to trimming and J lost 6 bases, with 21 bases between them. CDR3 amino acids: CAWIRGRVSRDGYTF. The CDR3 DNA follows: TGTGCCTGGATTAGAGGTAGGGTGAGTCGTGATGGCTACACCTTC. Variable domain in full (rest from reference TRBV30 and TRBJ1-2): SQTIHQWPATLVQPVGSPLSLECTVEGTSNPNLYWYRQAAGRGLQLLFYSVGIGQISSEVPQNLSASRPQDRQFILSSKKLLLSDSGFYLCAWIRGRVSRDGYTFGSGTRLTVV.

This sequence joins TRBV4-1 and TRBJ1-2, with D maybe TRBD1 (5 bases). Trimming removed 2 bases from V and 1 base from J, with 11 bases in between. The CDR3 sequence is 15 residues long. Looked up from germline, CDR1 is MGHRA and CDR2 is YSYEKL. Written as DNA, the CDR3 is TGCGCCAGCAGCCAAAATACAGGAGTTAACTATGGCTACACCTTC. Its translation is CASSQNTGVNYGYTF.

The chain employs TRBV12-3 or TRBV12-4 and TRBJ2-3; D possibly matches TRBD1 or TRBD2 (5 bases each). Trimming pared 3 bases from V and 4 bases from J, leaving 8 bases between. This CDR3 has 13 residues. The CDR3 DNA sequence: TGTGCCAGCAGTTTGGGGGAAGCAGATACGCAGTATTTT. It encodes CASSLGEADTQYF.

The CDR3 region has the DNA TGTGCCAGCAGCTTATTCTCGGGTAGCGGGAGGTCCGATGAGCAGTTCTTC. Amino acids: CASSLFSGSGRSDEQFF. The rearrangement uses TRBV11-2 and TRBJ2-1, with TRBD2 identical over 10 bases. Losses at the gene ends were 2 bases for V and 8 bases for J; bases not matched to a gene: 12. CDR1 is SGHAT, CDR2 FQNNGV, per germline. This CDR3 is 17 amino acids long.

CDR3 sequence: CASSEERTAVYGYTF. The DNA of the CDR3 is TGTGCCAGCAGTGAAGAAAGGACGGCCGTATATGGCTACACCTTC. V and J are TRBV2 and TRBJ1-2; D is unresolved. V lost 1 base to trimming and J lost 5 bases, with 14 bases between them. This CDR3 region has 15 residues. CDR1 SNHLY and CDR2 FYNNEI come from the germline V gene. Combining the CDR3 with reference TRBV2 and TRBJ1-2 gives the whole variable domain EPEVTQTPSHQVTQMGQEVILRCVPISNHLYFYWYRQILGQKVEFLVSFYNNEISEKSEIFDDQFSVERPDGSNFTLKIRSTKLEDSAMYFCASSEERTAVYGYTFGSGTRLTVV.

The chain couples TRBV7-2 to TRBJ1-1, with a tentative D call TRBD1 (5 bases). This CDR3 is 14 amino acids long. CDR1 is SGHTA and CDR2 is FQGNSA in the germline V gene. V lost 5 bases, J lost 5 bases, and 15 bases lay in between. CDR3 sequence reads: CASSLSIGGTEAFF. The DNA of the CDR3 is TGTGCCAGCAGCCTCTCCATTGGGGGAACTGAAGCTTTCTTT.

The V and J genes are TRBV18 and TRBJ2-1; weak D call: TRBD2 (7 bases). This CDR3 comprises 14 residues. Trimming took 3 bases from V and 6 from J, leaving 12 bases between them. Germline V gives CDR1 KGHSH, CDR2 LQKENI. CDR3 amino acids: CASSPLGGGNEQFF. CDR3 nucleotide sequence: TGTGCCAGCTCACCCCTGGGAGGGGGCAATGAGCAGTTCTTC.

The genes are TRBV12-3 or TRBV12-4 and TRBJ2-7; 11 bases align to TRBD1. V dropped 6 bases and J dropped 7; count of bases not matched to a gene: 5. The CDR3 extends over 13 amino acids. The CDR3 sequence is CASSGQGASEQYF. Written as DNA, the CDR3 is TGTGCCAGCAGCGGACAGGGGGCGTCGGAGCAGTACTTC.

This chain links TRBV6-6 with TRBJ2-2, with unresolved D. This CDR3 has 12 residues. V lost 4 bases, J lost 6 bases, and 6 bases lay in between. From germline, CDR1 is MNHNY and CDR2 SVGAGI (reference sequence). CDR3 residues: CASSSEAGELFF. The DNA for the CDR3 is TGTGCCAGCAGTTCCGAGGCCGGGGAGCTGTTTTTT.

This clone was observed a handful of times. The chain links TRBV7-9 to TRBJ2-3; 13 positions match TRBD2. The CDR3 has 14 residues. Unmatched junction bases numbered 0, after V lost 4 bases and J lost 5 bases. Germline values: CDR1 SEHNR, CDR2 FQNEAQ (reference sequence). The CDR3 is CASSWTSGRDTQYF. The CDR3 DNA reads as TGTGCCAGCAGCTGGACTAGCGGGAGAGATACGCAGTATTTT.

This clone came up once. The rearrangement uses TRBV5-1 and TRBJ1-1, with TRBD1 matching 8 bases. CDR1 and CDR2 from the germline V gene are SGHRS and YFSETQ. Unmatched junction bases numbered 6, after V lost 3 bases and J lost 5 bases. The CDR3 runs to 14 residues. CDR3 in amino acids: CASSSLRGQTEAFF. Written as DNA, the CDR3 is TGCGCCAGCAGCTCTCTCAGGGGGCAGACTGAAGCTTTCTTT.

The J gene is TRBJ1-2, the V gene TRBV6-6, with no clear D. There are 14 residues in the CDR3. Trimming stripped 1 base from V and 2 bases from J, with 8 bases between. Germline lookup yields CDR1 MNHNY and CDR2 SVGAGI (reference sequence). CDR3 loop: CASSYFSENYGYTF. The DNA for the CDR3 is TGTGCCAGCAGTTACTTTTCAGAGAACTATGGCTACACCTTC.

This clone was counted a single time. The chain recombines TRBV29-1 with TRBJ1-1; no clear D. The germline gives CDR1 SQVTM, CDR2 ANQGSEA. The V end was cut by 4 bases, the J end by 1 base, with 10 bases between. This CDR3 is built from 13 residues. The CDR3 nucleotides are TGCAGCGTTGGCCTGGGGAGGAACACTGAAGCTTTCTTT. Amino acids: CSVGLGRNTEAFF.

This clone was seen just once. This rearrangement joins TRBV29-1 to TRBJ2-7; D is perhaps TRBD1 or TRBD2 (6 bases each). This CDR3 comprises 13 residues. Germline values: CDR1 SQVTM, CDR2 ANQGSEA. Trimming removed 5 bases from V and 2 bases from J, with 13 bases in between. The CDR3 spells CSVRGLSPYEQYF. CDR3 DNA: TGCAGCGTTCGGGGGCTATCCCCCTACGAGCAGTACTTC.

This clone was counted between two and nine times. The V gene is TRBV3-1 (or the pseudogene TRBV3-2), the J gene TRBJ2-2, with D unresolved. Trimming stripped 3 bases from V and 2 bases from J, with 4 bases between. CDR1 LGHDT and CDR2 YNNKEL come from the germline V gene (reference sequence). The CDR3 loop spans 13 amino acids. The CDR3 protein is CASSQHNTGELFF. Here the CDR3 DNA reads TGTGCCAGCAGCCAGCACAACACCGGGGAGCTGTTTTTT.

The gene calls are TRBV30 and TRBJ1-6, with D maybe TRBD1 (5 bases). Germline values: CDR1 GTSNPN, CDR2 SVGIG (reference sequence). V was pared by 8 bases and J by 6 bases, with 11 bases between. The CDR3 is 12 amino acids. The CDR3: CAGGRFNSPLHF. The CDR3 DNA follows: TGTGCCGGGGGACGGTTTAATTCACCCCTCCACTTT.

In the case of this clone: This same CDR3 is encoded by further DNA sequences in the sample. V usage is TRBV9 and J usage is TRBJ2-5; D is uncertain. The ends were cut back, 0 bases at V and 1 base at J, with 7 bases in the middle. Germline CDR1 and CDR2: SGDLS and YYNGEE. This CDR3 contains 14 residues. CDR3 sequence (DNA): TGTGCCAGCAGCGTAGGTACGATCCAAGAGACCCAGTACTTC. It encodes CASSVGTIQETQYF.

The chain couples TRBV5-1 to TRBJ2-5; tentative D call: TRBD1 (6 bases). V gave up 5 bases and J gave up 3 bases, with 8 bases separating them. The CDR3 loop spans 12 amino acids. Germline values: CDR1 SGHRS, CDR2 YFSETQ. CDR3 DNA: TGCGCCAGCAGAGCAGGGGAAGAGACCCAGTACTTC. It specifies CASRAGEETQYF.

The CDR3 sequence: CASSESPGFHSGYTF. CDR3 coding DNA: TGTGCCAGCAGTGAATCCCCGGGTTTTCATAGTGGCTACACCTTC. The chain uses TRBV6-1 and TRBJ1-2; D is undetermined. The CDR3 is made up of 15 amino acids. Looked up from germline, CDR1 is MNHNS and CDR2 is SASEGT. V lost 2 bases, J lost 7 bases, and 17 bases lay in between.

The chain is built from TRBV2 and TRBJ2-6; 8 bases are a match to TRBD1. Trimming cost V 8 bases and J 0 bases; bases outside gene matches: 3. The CDR3 spans 15 residues. CDR1 SNHLY and CDR2 FYNNEI come from the germline V gene. The DNA for the CDR3 is TGTGCCAGCGGACAGGGCAGCTCTGGGGCCAACGTCCTGACTTTC. It yields the protein CASGQGSSGANVLTF.